The 21 T cell receptor beta chains reported below all come from one sample, sequenced in a study of molecular identifiers for immune sequencing clone quantification. TCRdb re-analysed the PCR reads in MiXCR, keeping a single row per CDR3 protein. The top ten hold 0.7% to 0.95% of the sample, which has hundreds of thousands of distinct CDR3 sequences, roughly 27% seen once. Sequencing input: naive CD8+ T cells from blood, with Jurkat cell RNA spiked in. Regarding subset: FACS-sorted CD8+CD4-CCR7+CD45RA+ naive T cells. The source of these receptors is a human donor in good health. Some libraries in this study had Jurkat cell RNA spiked in.

This clonotype has a count of ten or more. The chain has TRBV9 and TRBJ2-2; 7 nucleotides line up with TRBD1. CDR3 length equals 14 residues. Unmatched junction bases numbered 3, after V lost 6 bases and J lost 1 base. From germline, CDR1 is SGDLS and CDR2 YYNGEE. The CDR3 loop reads CASTGTVNTGELFF. CDR3 bases: TGTGCCAGCACTGGGACAGTGAACACCGGGGAGCTGTTTTTT.

CDR3: CASSEARQGADEKLFF. In nucleotides, the CDR3 is TGTGCCAGCAGTGAAGCTCGACAGGGGGCGGATGAAAAACTGTTTTTT. This sequence joins TRBV2 and TRBJ1-4; 10 nucleotides match TRBD1. Germline loops: CDR1 SNHLY, CDR2 FYNNEI. CDR3 length: 16 residues. V lost 0 bases, J lost 6 bases, and 4 bases stayed unmatched.

There are a few counts of this clonotype. V is TRBV4-1 and J is TRBJ1-5; tentatively, D is TRBD1 (5 bases). The CDR3 is 15 residues long. Trimming shortened V by 4 bases and J by 1 base, and 11 bases separated the two germline ends. The V gene's germline CDR1 is MGHRA and CDR2 YSYEKL. The CDR3 region is CASSPLAGSNQPQHF. DNA of the CDR3: TGCGCCAGCAGCCCCTTGGCAGGGAGCAATCAGCCCCAGCATTTT.

The sample holds many counts of this clonotype. The conserved phenylalanine or tryptophan normally closing the CDR3 is absent here, so this likely arose from a read error. The DNA is left out, because the CDR3 cannot be placed on it with certainty; the CDR3 is given as TCRdb lists it. CDR3 loop: CASYRRALKV. V is TRBV5-1 and J is TRBJ1-3. The CDR3 sequence runs 10 residues, both termini included. Per the germline V gene, CDR1 is SGHRS and CDR2 is YFSETQ.

This clonotype was seen ten or more times. The chain couples TRBV6-2 or TRBV6-3 to TRBJ2-3, with 8 bases that match TRBD1. J gave up 2 bases and V 2 bases, and 12 bases lay outside the gene matches. CDR3 length equals 18 residues. Germline CDR1 reads MNHEY; CDR2 reads SVGEGT. CDR3 DNA: TGTGCCAGCAGTTACCCCATACAGGGGGTATTTGTCACAGATACGCAGTATTTT. This sequence encodes CASSYPIQGVFVTDTQYF.

This chain uses TRBV4-2 with TRBJ2-1; TRBD2 matches at 14 bases. This CDR3 has 18 amino acids. The junction had 10 bases not matched to a gene; V was cut back by 4 bases and J by 5 bases. Germline CDR1 is LGHNA and CDR2 is YNFKEQ. The CDR3 is CASSLGLAGGWEDNEQFF. The CDR3 coding sequence is TGTGCCAGCAGCCTAGGACTAGCGGGAGGATGGGAGGACAATGAGCAGTTCTTC.

In the case of this clonotype: The conserved phenylalanine or tryptophan is not found at the CDR3 terminus, so this likely reflects a read error. The chain recombines TRBV5-1 with TRBJ2-1; D is unresolved. CDR3 length equals 15 residues. CDR1 is SGHRS, CDR2 YFSETQ, per germline. Trimming cost V 1 base and J 0 bases, with 8 bases left between them. The CDR3 loop reads CASSLNPSSYNEQFL. CDR3 nucleotide sequence: TGCGCCAGCAGCTTGAACCCGAGCTCCTACAATGAGCAGTTCCTC.

The rearrangement joins TRBV27 to TRBJ2-7; D possibly matches TRBD1 or TRBD2 (5 bases each). Trimming stripped 8 bases from V and 1 base from J, with 18 bases between. The CDR3 covers 15 residues. Germline loops: CDR1 MNHEY, CDR2 SMNVEV (reference sequence). As DNA, the CDR3 is TGTGCCAGCGCGGTCGCCGGGACCGGGTCCTACGAGCAGTACTTC. Its protein is CASAVAGTGSYEQYF.

This clonotype was recorded at least ten times. The chain employs TRBV27 and TRBJ2-3; D uncertain. Trimming cost V 2 bases and J 6 bases, with 9 bases left between them. The CDR3 spans 13 residues. CDR1 and CDR2 (germline): MNHEY, SMNVEV (reference sequence). CDR3: CASSLTMPDTQYF. The CDR3 coding sequence is TGTGCCAGCAGTTTAACCATGCCGGATACGCAGTATTTT.

Of note for this clonotype: A much more abundant neighbour one base away suggests this may be a read error. The CDR3 does not end in the conserved phenylalanine or tryptophan, so this is likely a read error. This sequence joins TRBV6-6 and TRBJ1-5, with D unresolved. V lost 3 bases to trimming and J lost 1 base, with 4 bases between them. Germline V gene data show CDR1 as MNHNY and CDR2 as SVGAGI (reference sequence). This CDR3 is built from 13 residues. CDR3 in amino acids: CASSYLSNQPQHI. DNA of the CDR3: TGTGCCAGCAGTTATTTGAGCAATCAGCCCCAGCATATT.

This clonotype was found a few times. V is TRBV30 and J is TRBJ2-7, with D tentatively TRBD2 (6 bases). The CDR3 runs 16 residues. CDR1 and CDR2 (germline): GTSNPN, SVGIG (reference sequence). V was cut by 0 bases and J by 2 bases, with 17 bases left in between. CDR3 DNA sequence: TGTGCCTGGAGTGTACATGGGGGAGGCTATACCTACGAGCAGTACTTC. Translated: CAWSVHGGGYTYEQYF.

Remarks on this clonotype: This may come from a read error, since a much larger clone is one base off. The CDR3 region has the DNA TGTACCAGCAGTCTGGCGGGAGTGATTGAGACCCAGTACTTC. It yields the protein CTSSLAGVIETQYF. V and J are TRBV27 and TRBJ2-5; 7 bases map to TRBD2. From germline, CDR1 is MNHEY and CDR2 SMNVEV (reference sequence). CDR3 size: 14 residues.

The rearrangement links TRBV6-5 to TRBJ1-1; the D is unclear. The CDR3 loop spans 13 amino acids. V lost 5 bases and J 1 base, leaving 8 bases between the germline ends. Germline V gives CDR1 MNHEY, CDR2 SVGAGI. The CDR3 loop reads CASSKTQNTEAFF. For the CDR3, the DNA is TGTGCCAGCAGTAAGACACAGAACACTGAAGCTTTCTTT.

This clonotype appeared a few times. A much larger clone lies a single base off, so this may be a read error. The conserved phenylalanine or tryptophan normally closing the CDR3 is absent here, so this likely arose from a read error. The chain couples TRBV6-5 to TRBJ2-7; tentative D call: TRBD1 (6 bases). CDR3 length equals 13 residues. V lost 2 bases and J 4 bases, leaving 9 bases between the germline ends. Looked up from germline, CDR1 is MNHEY and CDR2 is SVGAGI. The CDR3 DNA follows: TGTGCCAGCAGTTACGGCAGGGGATACGAGCAGTACCTC. Translated, it gives CASSYGRGYEQYL.

This clonotype appeared a few times. This sequence joins TRBV5-6 and TRBJ1-5; D ambiguous. The CDR3 covers 15 residues. Trimming shortened V by 2 bases and J by 1 base, and 10 bases separated the two germline ends. The germline V gene has CDR1 SGHDT and CDR2 YYEEEE. The CDR3 reads CASSLRRASNQPQHF. The CDR3 DNA sequence: TGTGCCAGCAGCTTAAGGAGGGCGAGCAATCAGCCCCAGCATTTT.

CDR3: CASSSRVGTGEGETQYF. Here the CDR3 DNA reads TGTGCCAGCAGCTCACGGGTCGGGACAGGGGAGGGAGAGACCCAGTACTTC. This chain uses TRBV11-2 with TRBJ2-5; 10 bases match TRBD1. With V trimmed by 4 bases and J by 4 bases, 12 bases remained unmatched. Germline lookup yields CDR1 SGHAT and CDR2 FQNNGV. This CDR3 has 17 residues.

Many counts were recorded for this clonotype. The CDR3 is CSVEDWGSSTEAFF. DNA for the CDR3: TGCAGCGTTGAAGATTGGGGCAGTTCCACTGAAGCTTTCTTT. The genes are TRBV29-1 and TRBJ1-1; D is perhaps TRBD1 (5 bases). Germline V gene lookup returns CDR1 SQVTM and CDR2 ANQGSEA. There are 14 residues in the CDR3. Deletions cut 0 bases from V and 4 bases from J, with 12 bases between. The variable domain in full, with the rest retrieved from reference TRBV29-1 and TRBJ1-1, is SAVISQKPSRDICQRGTSLTIQCQVDSQVTMMFWYRQQPGQSLTLIATANQGSEATYESGFVIDKFPISRPNLTFSTLTVSNMSPEDSSIYLCSVEDWGSSTEAFFGQGTRLTVV.

This clonotype has a count of ten or more. The chain links TRBV29-1 to TRBJ2-3; D not certain. CDR3 length equals 13 residues. The V gene lost 5 bases and the J gene lost 4 bases, with 13 bases spanning the gap. Germline loops: CDR1 SQVTM, CDR2 ANQGSEA. CDR3 protein: CSVPRRPPDTQYF. CDR3 nucleotide sequence: TGCAGCGTTCCCCGGCGTCCCCCAGATACGCAGTATTTT.

This chain uses TRBV7-9 with TRBJ2-2, with D maybe TRBD2 (6 bases). CDR1 and CDR2 from the germline V gene are SEHNR and FQNEAQ (reference sequence). This CDR3 is 15 amino acids long. V was pared by 3 bases and J by 0 bases, with 8 bases between. For the CDR3, the DNA is TGTGCCAGCAGCTTCCTAGCGACGAACACCGGGGAGCTGTTTTTT. The encoded protein is CASSFLATNTGELFF.

There are many counts of this clonotype. This chain uses TRBV7-2 with TRBJ1-3; TRBD1 matches 7 bases. The length of the CDR3 is 17 residues. From germline, CDR1 is SGHTA and CDR2 FQGNSA. Trimming removed 4 bases from V and 0 bases from J; junction bases left unmatched: 9. The CDR3 coding sequence is TGTGCCAGCAGCTCCCCCAGGACAGGAAGCTCTGGAAACACCATATATTTT. As protein: CASSSPRTGSSGNTIYF.

This clonotype was seen repeatedly, ten times or more. The V gene is TRBV7-6, the J gene TRBJ2-7; 8 nucleotides align to TRBD1. The CDR3 spans 15 residues. V shed 3 bases and J 3 bases; nucleotides not matched to a gene: 7. The germline gives CDR1 SGHVS, CDR2 FNYEAQ. CDR3 nucleotide sequence: TGTGCCAGCAGCTTGAGGGGGACAGGCCACTACGAGCAGTACTTC. Its protein product is CASSLRGTGHYEQYF.